This T cell receptor beta chain was identified in a study of identifying expanded T cells in peripheral blood (dated by TCRdb to between 2019 and 2020). About the investigation overall: Technical replicates were generated by sequencing separate aliquots of the same genomic DNA pool, with four replicates compared pairwise. Study-level results and caveats: The authors expected biological variance in healthy repertoires might increase further over much longer intervals such as months to years. Across all healthy-donor time intervals, the beta-binomial model significantly lowered both the number of clones called differentially abundant and the false-positive rate. Variance in clone template counts between approximately two-week samples significantly increased with total template count across all healthy donors. The binomial model flagged approximately 1.2 differentially abundant clones between technical replicates, compared with about 16 over approximately two weeks and 19 over approximately four weeks.

The CDR3 covers 15 residues, taking in both the cysteine and the phenylalanine. The read is trimmed to its CDR3 DNA, 45 bases read in frame from base 1. Trimming at the junction amounts to 5 bases on V and 5 bases on J, and the germline ends lie 19 bases apart. As encoded in the germline V gene, CDR1 is SGHTA while CDR2 is FQGNSA. No immune events such as infections were documented for the healthy donors during the collection period. Blood repertoires from healthy donors were used as a training cohort for calibrating time-dependent variance in a beta-binomial model of differential abundance of T-cell clones. The training cohort comprised about ten healthy donors, 3 female and 7 male. Donor ages ranged from roughly 29 to 64 years, with an average of about 41 years. Whole blood from each healthy donor was obtained from a commercial supplier and was collected at three time points approximately 13 days apart. For immunosequencing, genomic DNA was extracted from whole blood that had not been sorted.

TCRbeta CDR3 regions were profiled with the immunoSEQ Assay using bias-controlled multiplex PCR amplification of genomic DNA. The authors' pipeline ran thus. The absolute abundance of each unique TCRbeta CDR3 region was quantified after sequences were collapsed and filtered. Two models were used to test differential abundance: a binomial model (Fisher-equivalent) and a beta-binomial model that adds time-dependent variance fitted from healthy donors. Any clone with fewer than 5 combined templates was excluded, and a clone was called differentially abundant if its Benjamini-Hochberg FDR was below 0.01. Beta-binomial variance was modeled as a function of total template count across the two samples using the form v = (b*log(k)+a)^2. Not all clones reach the TCRdb copy of this immuneACCESS table, which keeps in-frame sequences only. Checked studies attribute under half of the gap to unresolved V genes and leave the rest unexplained. V and J calls and clone size are copied from that table; D and trimming were computed from the DNA. This sample has some 78,000 clones in its table, and roughly 84% of those were observed once. The top ten hold around 19% of the sample.

As concerns this clone: Its cognate antigen has yet to be identified. Base qualities were left out, and no much larger clone turns up one base away.

Sequencing input: blood. The V gene is TRBV7-2 and the J gene is TRBJ2-7; the D gene is possibly TRBD1, with 6 bases matching. The TCR sequence derives from a person aged 18 to 75 in good health. The CDR3 reads CASSGWGQGNDEQYF. The nucleotide sequence reads as follows: TGTGCCAGCAGCGGCTGGGGTCAGGGGAACGACGAGCAGTACTTC.